The 5 T cell receptor beta chains reported below all come from one sample, sequenced in a study of cytomegalovirus exposure and HLA in healthy donors. Primers for the PCR totalled 60 Vbeta and 13 Jbeta. The protocol was immunoSEQ multiplex PCR, while the TCRdb copy is restricted to in-frame clones and leaves out a portion. The data contain fewer than 150,000 clones, approximately 15% of them singletons. Material for sequencing was PBMCs. Receptor source: a young woman in good health and CMV-seronegative.

V is TRBV7-2 and J is TRBJ1-2; TRBD1 matches 9 bases. Germline V CDR1 and CDR2: SGHTA, FQGNSA. The CDR3 runs 15 residues. V gave up 3 bases and J gave up 4 bases; unmatched junction bases: 6. The CDR3 nucleotides read TGTGCCAGCAGCTTCGGCACAGGGGGCGGCTATGGCTACACCTTC. Translated, it gives CASSFGTGGGYGYTF.

The chain is built from TRBV2 and TRBJ1-5; tentative D call: TRBD1 (5 bases). The V gene's germline CDR1 is SNHLY and CDR2 FYNNEI. The CDR3 is made up of 14 amino acids. The V gene lost 2 bases and the J gene lost 7 bases, with 12 bases spanning the gap. For the CDR3, the DNA is TGTGCCAGCAGTGAAAGCAGGGTCGACCAGCCCCAGCATTTT. This encodes CASSESRVDQPQHF.

This sequence joins TRBV9 and TRBJ2-3, with 10 bases lining up with TRBD2. This CDR3 region has 15 residues. CDR1 is SGDLS, CDR2 YYNGEE, per germline. V shed 2 bases and J 4 bases; nucleotides not matched to a gene: 4. CDR3 residues: CASSVSGRGADTQYF. In nucleotides, the CDR3 is TGTGCCAGCAGCGTCAGCGGGAGGGGGGCAGATACGCAGTATTTT.

The chain couples TRBV6-5 to TRBJ2-5; the match to TRBD1 covers 7 bases. The DNA end is more similar to TRBJ2-7, so the J call may be wrong. This CDR3 is 14 amino acids long. The germline gives CDR1 MNHEY, CDR2 SVGAGI. This CDR3 is CASSYRVEGAEQYF. For the CDR3, the DNA is TGTGCCAGCAGTTACAGAGTAGAGGGGGCCGAGCAGTACTTC.

The table lists this clone with a few counts. The chain has TRBV4-2 and TRBJ2-7; 11 bases agree with TRBD2. Germline V gene data show CDR1 as LGHNA and CDR2 as YNFKEQ. This CDR3 is 16 amino acids long. V shed 0 bases, J shed 4 bases, and the junction held 5 bases outside the gene matches. The CDR3 DNA is TGTGCCAGCAGCCAAGATTTGACTAGCGGGGTTTACGAGCAGTACTTC. The encoded protein is CASSQDLTSGVYEQYF.